Many counts were recorded for the clone carrying this T cell receptor beta chain. Its target is not known. RNA transcripts gave rise to amplified TCR beta CDR3 regions. Primed by the HTBI set, a first-round RT-PCR was run on the TCR CDR3. TCRdb independently ran MiXCR on the multiplex PCR reads; one entry per CDR3 protein. The sample yields approximately 400,000 distinct CDR3 sequences, about 15% seen once. Newly diagnosed hyperthyroidism, duration under 2 months, in patients aged 18 to 65. J gave up 2 bases and V 0 bases, and 11 bases lay outside the gene matches. This CDR3 comprises 18 residues. Looked up from germline, CDR1 is SGDLS and CDR2 is YYNGEE. These data originate in a study of T cells in Graves' hyperthyroidism and ophthalmopathy. At the level of the study: Blood from the periphery was taken at initial diagnosis, before any treatment. Findings and caveats of the study: Progression to ophthalmopathy was predicted a median of roughly 6.5 months early.

Sequenced material: blood. The V gene is TRBV9, the J gene TRBJ1-2; 9 bases align to TRBD1. The receptor's source is a woman aged 60-75 years with Graves' hyperthyroidism. The chain's CDR3 is CASSVGILGTGLNYGYTF. The CDR3, as DNA: TGTGCCAGCAGCGTAGGGATATTGGGGACAGGGCTCAACTATGGCTACACCTTC.